This entry is about one T cell receptor (beta chain). The CDR3 runs 17 residues. In germline, CDR1 is SGHRS, CDR2 YFSETQ. Losses at the gene ends were 0 bases for V and 3 bases for J; bases not matched to a gene: 9. The data belong to a study of blood T cell repertoires in COVID-19. Study context: Sites across the United States, Italy and Spain contributed samples from acute and convalescent COVID-19. Sources were T cells, B-cell-depleted T cells, or PBMCs; the material itself was cDNA or gDNA.

In the original workflow: How many nucleated cells were present was estimated from reference gene primer amplification. Measured with immunoSEQ multiplex PCR; TCRdb has only the in-frame clones, and not every one. V, J and clone size were drawn from that table, and D and trimming were deduced from the DNA. Of over 400,000 clones in the sample, roughly 89% were seen once. Sequencing used peripheral blood. V usage is TRBV5-1 and J usage is TRBJ2-3; 8 bases map to TRBD2. The TCR sequence derives from a woman in her 30s with active or convalescent COVID-19. CDR3 amino acids: CASSLAQPGLGTDTQYF. In DNA form, the CDR3 reads TGCGCCAGCAGCTTGGCTCAACCGGGACTAGGGACAGATACGCAGTATTTT.